This passage covers 17 T cell receptor beta chains from one sample sequenced in a study of blood T cells in healthy people across ages. A J-beta primer mix and a sample-barcoded 5' primer were used in a second PCR of about 7 to 11 cycles. One entry per CDR3 protein, called by TCRdb with MiXCR from the 5' RACE reads. The data contain some 700,000 distinct CDR3 sequences, around 46% of them singletons. Sequencing used blood. These receptors were collected from a woman between 55 and 75 years old in good health.

This clonotype showed up just a few times. The germline gene is not matched at one end of the junction; a read error may be the cause. The V and J genes are TRBV14 and TRBJ1-2; 7 bases line up with TRBD1. Germline V gene data show CDR1 as SGHDN and CDR2 as FVKESK. The CDR3 totals 15 residues. CDR3 nucleotide sequence: TGTGCCAGTAGCCAACCAACAGGGGCGGACTATGGCTACACCTTC. Protein: CASSQPTGADYGYTF. The whole variable domain, filled in from reference TRBV14 and TRBJ1-2, reads EAGVTQFPSHSVIEKGQTVTLRCDPISGHDNLYWYRRVMGKEIKFLLHFVKESKQDESGMPNNRFLAERTGGTYSTLKVQPAELEDSGVYFCASSQPTGADYGYTFGSGTRLTVV.

The V gene is TRBV5-1, the J gene TRBJ2-5; D not resolved. This CDR3 comprises 15 residues. Per the germline V gene, CDR1 is SGHRS and CDR2 is YFSETQ. Trimming shortened V by 0 bases and J by 2 bases, and 11 bases separated the two germline ends. CDR3 protein: CASSLAASAQETQYF. CDR3 nucleotide sequence: TGCGCCAGCAGCTTGGCGGCCAGCGCTCAAGAGACCCAGTACTTC.

The CDR3 sequence is CASSLGSGSGSEQFF. In DNA, the CDR3 is TGTGCCAGCAGCTTGGGGAGCGGGAGTGGGTCTGAGCAGTTCTTC. This chain joins TRBV5-5 and TRBJ2-1; 8 positions match TRBD2. The CDR3 consists of 15 residues. CDR1 SGHKS and CDR2 YYEKEE come from the germline V gene (reference sequence). Trimming took 0 bases from V and 9 from J; bases not matched to a gene: 8.

V and J are TRBV9 and TRBJ1-4, with D perhaps TRBD1 (6 bases). Trimming removed 7 bases from V and 0 bases from J, with 19 bases in between. The CDR3 has 17 amino acids. Germline values: CDR1 SGDLS, CDR2 YYNGEE. CDR3 loop: CASRPATGPPTNEKLFF. The CDR3 DNA sequence: TGTGCCAGCCGACCCGCGACAGGCCCTCCAACTAATGAAAAACTGTTTTTT.

This clonotype has more than one count but fewer than ten. The rearrangement joins TRBV20-1 to TRBJ2-7; D not resolved. Per the germline V gene, CDR1 is DFQATT and CDR2 is SNEGSKA (reference sequence). The V and J ends lost 5 bases and 0 bases respectively, with 8 bases between them. This CDR3 region has 12 residues. CDR3 residues: CSAGLDSYEQYF. CDR3 in DNA: TGCAGTGCTGGGCTGGACTCCTACGAGCAGTACTTC.

This chain connects TRBV29-1 to TRBJ1-2; D unresolved. The germline CDR1 and CDR2 sequences are SQVTM and ANQGSEA. The CDR3 length is 15 residues. Deletions cut 4 bases from V and 4 bases from J, with 19 bases between. The CDR3 spells CSVGDTPRSFYGYTF. The CDR3 region has the DNA TGCAGCGTTGGAGATACCCCTCGAAGCTTCTATGGCTACACCTTC. The whole variable domain, filled in from reference TRBV29-1 and TRBJ1-2, reads SAVISQKPSRDICQRGTSLTIQCQVDSQVTMMFWYRQQPGQSLTLIATANQGSEATYESGFVIDKFPISRPNLTFSTLTVSNMSPEDSSIYLCSVGDTPRSFYGYTFGSGTRLTVV.

This clonotype has more than one count but fewer than ten. The chain joins TRBV12-3 or TRBV12-4 to TRBJ2-1; 8 bases map to TRBD2. This CDR3 region has 13 residues. With 11 bases clipped from V and 4 bases from J, the junction kept 7 bases outside the gene matches. In DNA, the CDR3 is TGTGCCTCCAGCGGGGGAGCTTACAATGAGCAGTTCTTC. Protein sequence: CASSGGAYNEQFF.

V is TRBV27 and J is TRBJ2-6; D possibly matches TRBD1 or TRBD2 (5 bases each). Trimming removed 10 bases at V and 2 bases at J, with 21 bases between. CDR3 length: 17 amino acids. Germline CDR1 reads MNHEY; CDR2 reads SMNVEV (reference sequence). CDR3 bases: TGTGCCAACAGCTTTGCCGGGACCCCTCCTGGGGCCAACGTCCTGACTTTC. This codes for CANSFAGTPPGANVLTF.

This clonotype was picked up many times. The rearrangement joins TRBV2 to TRBJ2-5; TRBD2 matches 7 bases. CDR3 length: 17 amino acids. V was pared by 0 bases and J by 3 bases, with 10 bases of the junction left unmatched. CDR1 is SNHLY, CDR2 FYNNEI, per germline. CDR3 bases: TGTGCCAGCAGTGAAGCTATTGGTCTAGCGGTCGAAGAGACCCAGTACTTC. It encodes CASSEAIGLAVEETQYF.

The gene calls are TRBV6-2 or TRBV6-3 and TRBJ1-1; the D is unclear. V was clipped by 0 bases and J by 6 bases, with 8 bases between them. The CDR3 spans 13 residues. Germline V gene lookup returns CDR1 MNHEY and CDR2 SVGEGT. The CDR3 DNA reads TGTGCCAGCAGTTACTCGGACGGGGCTGAAGCTTTCTTT. Protein: CASSYSDGAEAFF.

Points on this clonotype: A much larger clone lies one base from this, so it may be a read error. V is TRBV6-2 or TRBV6-3 and J is TRBJ2-5; D possibly matches TRBD1 or TRBD2 (5 bases each). Germline-derived CDR1 and CDR2 are MNHEY and SVGEGT. Trimming left V 0 bases short and J 11 bases short, with 25 bases between. The CDR3 covers 17 residues. The CDR3 nucleotides read TGTGCCAGCAGTTACTCGACATCGGGGCAGGCGAACTACGGGCAGTACTTC. Translation gives CASSYSTSGQANYGQYF.

This sequence joins TRBV9 and TRBJ2-3; D perhaps matches TRBD1 (8 bases). The germline gives CDR1 SGDLS, CDR2 YYNGEE. V gave up 4 bases and J gave up 1 base, with 16 bases separating them. This CDR3 has 16 amino acids. This CDR3 reads CASSIIQGGGTDTQYF. DNA of the CDR3: TGTGCCAGCAGCATAATACAGGGGGGGGGCACAGATACGCAGTATTTT. The full variable domain, completed using reference TRBV9 and TRBJ2-3, is DSGVTQTPKHLITATGQRVTLRCSPRSGDLSVYWYQQSLDQGLQFLIQYYNGEERAKGNILERFSAQQFPDLHSELNLSSLELGDSALYFCASSIIQGGGTDTQYFGPGTRLTVL.

The chain uses TRBV20-1 and TRBJ2-3; tentatively, D is TRBD1 or TRBD2 (6 bases each). The CDR3 is 15 residues long. Germline values: CDR1 DFQATT, CDR2 SNEGSKA (reference sequence). V was trimmed by 1 base and J by 1 base, leaving 12 bases between them. Here the CDR3 reads CSARVGRGRTDTQYF. The CDR3 bases are TGCAGTGCTAGAGTCGGTCGGGGGCGCACAGATACGCAGTATTTT.

Concerning this clonotype: Since a much larger clone is just one base distant, this may be a read error. The rearrangement joins TRBV7-2 to TRBJ2-1, with unresolved D. V was pared by 5 bases and J by 7 bases, with 12 bases between. The V gene's germline CDR1 is SGHTA and CDR2 FQGNSA. The CDR3 totals 13 residues. The CDR3 here is CASSPELRNEQFF. The CDR3 nucleotides are TGTGCCAGCAGCCCGGAACTGAGAAATGAGCAGTTCTTC.

This clonotype has more than one count but fewer than ten. V is TRBV6-6 and J is TRBJ1-5; 12 bases align to TRBD1. The CDR3 loop spans 17 amino acids. V dropped 0 bases and J dropped 6; count of bases not matched to a gene: 6. Germline V gene sequence: CDR1 MNHNY, CDR2 SVGAGI (reference sequence). The CDR3 spells CASSYSRDRGHIQPQHF. In DNA form, the CDR3 reads TGTGCCAGCAGTTACTCGCGGGACAGGGGGCACATTCAGCCCCAGCATTTT.

The chain recombines TRBV29-1 with TRBJ2-1, with 7 nucleotides matching TRBD1. Germline loops: CDR1 SQVTM, CDR2 ANQGSEA. The CDR3 totals 14 residues. The CDR3 is CSIKPMDRYNEQFF. The CDR3 coding sequence is TGCAGTATAAAACCGATGGACAGGTACAATGAGCAGTTCTTC.

This sequence joins TRBV20-1 and TRBJ2-5; D might be TRBD1 (7 bases). CDR1 is DFQATT, CDR2 SNEGSKA, per germline (reference sequence). There are 13 residues in the CDR3. V lost 7 bases and J lost 4, with 16 bases in between. The CDR3 nucleotides are TGCAGTGTTCAGGGGGGTAGGGGAGAGACCCAGTACTTC. Its translation is CSVQGGRGETQYF.